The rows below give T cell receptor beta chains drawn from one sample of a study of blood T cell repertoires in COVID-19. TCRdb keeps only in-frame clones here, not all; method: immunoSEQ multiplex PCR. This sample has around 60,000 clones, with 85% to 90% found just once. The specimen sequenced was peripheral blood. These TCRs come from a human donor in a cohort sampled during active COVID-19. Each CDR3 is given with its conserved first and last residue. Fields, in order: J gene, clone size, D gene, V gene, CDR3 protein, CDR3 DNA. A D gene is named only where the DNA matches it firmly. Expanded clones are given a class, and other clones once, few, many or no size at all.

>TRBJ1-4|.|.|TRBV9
CASSKRENLNEKLFF
TGTGCCAGCAGTAAGAGAGAAAACCTTAATGAAAAACTGTTTTTT
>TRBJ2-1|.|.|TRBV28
CASSLHTSSYNEQFF
TGTGCCAGCAGTTTACACACCTCCTCCTACAATGAGCAGTTCTTC
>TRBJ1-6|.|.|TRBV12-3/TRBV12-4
CASSFSGGSPLHF
TGTGCCAGCAGTTTCTCCGGGGGTTCACCCCTCCACTTT
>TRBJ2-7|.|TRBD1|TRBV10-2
CASNPTGAGYEQYF
TGCGCCAGCAACCCGACAGGGGCCGGCTACGAGCAGTACTTC
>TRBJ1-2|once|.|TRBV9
CASSLTGFLGYTF
TGTGCCAGCAGCCTCACAGGGTTCTTAGGCTACACCTTC
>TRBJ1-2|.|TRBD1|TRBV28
CASTSGQGASGYTF
TGTGCCAGCACGAGCGGCCAGGGGGCAAGTGGCTACACCTTC
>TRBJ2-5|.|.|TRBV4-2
CASSQEGAALYQETQYF
TGTGCCAGCAGCCAAGAAGGGGCAGCCCTGTACCAAGAGACCCAGTACTTC
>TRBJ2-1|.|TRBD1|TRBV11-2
CASSTQQGLKYNEQFF
TGTGCCAGCAGCACCCAACAGGGGCTTAAATACAATGAGCAGTTCTTC
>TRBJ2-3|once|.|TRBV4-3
CASSQDERETDTQYF
TGCGCCAGCAGCCAAGATGAGCGCGAGACAGATACGCAGTATTTT
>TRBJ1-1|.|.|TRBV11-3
CASSLGRAGTEAFF
TGTGCCAGCAGCTTGGGGAGGGCGGGCACTGAAGCTTTCTTT
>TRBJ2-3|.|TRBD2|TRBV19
CASSIAGGPTDTQYF
TGTGCCAGTAGTATAGCGGGAGGGCCAACAGATACGCAGTATTTT
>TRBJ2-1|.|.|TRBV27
CASSLQSSYNEQFF
TGTGCCAGCAGTCTACAGAGCTCCTACAATGAGCAGTTCTTC
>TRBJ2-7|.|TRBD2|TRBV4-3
CASSQTLALAETYEQYF
TGCGCCAGCAGCCAAACCCTTGCACTAGCGGAAACCTACGAGCAGTACTTC
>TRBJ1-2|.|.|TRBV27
CASSLSRGYGYTF
TGTGCCAGCAGTTTATCGCGGGGGTATGGCTACACCTTC
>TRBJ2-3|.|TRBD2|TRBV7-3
CASSSPTSGVTDTQYF
TGTGCCAGCAGCTCGCCGACTAGCGGGGTCACAGATACGCAGTATTTT
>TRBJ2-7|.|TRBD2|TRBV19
CASSMESSGSYEQYF
TGTGCCAGTAGTATGGAGTCTAGCGGGTCCTACGAGCAGTACTTC
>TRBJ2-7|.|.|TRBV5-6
CASSHIDRSYEQYF
TGTGCCAGCAGCCATATTGACAGGTCCTACGAGCAGTACTTC
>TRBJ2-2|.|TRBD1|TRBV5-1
CASSFSLGQGVLDTGELFF
TGCGCCAGCAGCTTTAGTCTAGGACAGGGGGTTTTAGACACCGGGGAGCTGTTTTTT
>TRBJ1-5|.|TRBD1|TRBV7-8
CASSLGQGHNQPQHF
TGTGCCAGCAGCTTAGGACAGGGGCACAATCAGCCCCAGCATTTT
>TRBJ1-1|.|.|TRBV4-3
CASSQEFGTAEAFF
TGCGCCAGCAGCCAAGAATTTGGGACTGCTGAAGCTTTCTTT
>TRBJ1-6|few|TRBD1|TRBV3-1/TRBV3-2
CASSPSAGTGYNSPLHF
TGTGCCAGCAGCCCCTCAGCCGGGACAGGCTATAATTCACCCCTCCACTTT
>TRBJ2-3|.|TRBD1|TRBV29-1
CSAAGQGVDTQYF
TGCAGCGCTGCAGGACAGGGAGTAGATACGCAGTATTTT
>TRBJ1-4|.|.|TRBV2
CASSPLGTLEKLFF
TGTGCCAGCAGCCCGCTAGGGACTCTTGAAAAACTGTTTTTT
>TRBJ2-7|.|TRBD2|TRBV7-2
CASSSRSGGDRYEQYF
TGTGCCAGCAGCTCGAGAAGCGGGGGCGACCGATACGAGCAGTACTTC
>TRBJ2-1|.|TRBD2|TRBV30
CAWSVDSGRLGDEQFF
TGTGCCTGGAGTGTAGATAGCGGGAGGCTGGGGGATGAGCAGTTCTTC
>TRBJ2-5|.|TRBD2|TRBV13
CASGPTAGGLRETQYF
TGTGCCAGCGGCCCTACAGCGGGAGGGCTTCGGGAGACCCAGTACTTC
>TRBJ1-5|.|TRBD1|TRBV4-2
CASSQTSGTGVFDYSNQPQHF
TGTGCCAGCAGTCAAACTTCCGGGACAGGGGTCTTTGATTATAGCAATCAGCCCCAGCATTTT
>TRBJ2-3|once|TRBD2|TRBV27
CASSFLTMRGATDTQYF
TGTGCCAGCAGTTTCCTCACAATGCGGGGGGCGACAGATACGCAGTATTTT
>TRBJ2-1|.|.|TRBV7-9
CASSLPGRNEQFF
TGTGCCAGCAGCTTACCAGGGAGGAATGAGCAGTTCTTC
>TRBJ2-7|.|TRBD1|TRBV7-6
CASSSNRDRGYEQYF
TGTGCCAGCAGCTCGAACCGGGACAGGGGGTACGAGCAGTACTTC
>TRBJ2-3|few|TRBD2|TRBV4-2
CASSQATTGGLRDTQYF
TGTGCCAGCAGCCAAGCGACCACGGGGGGGTTACGGGATACGCAGTATTTT
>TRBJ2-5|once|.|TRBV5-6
CASSLASGIVETQYF
TGTGCCAGCAGCTTGGCGTCAGGAATCGTGGAGACCCAGTACTTC
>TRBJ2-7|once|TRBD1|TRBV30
CAWTLGQVDPHEQYF
TGTGCCTGGACCCTGGGACAGGTTGATCCCCACGAGCAGTACTTC
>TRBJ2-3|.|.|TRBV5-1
CASSLGWGGTDTQYF
TGCGCCAGCAGCTTGGGCTGGGGGGGCACAGATACGCAGTATTTT
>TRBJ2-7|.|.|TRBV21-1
CAIPRTSGVTYEQYF
TGTGCCATCCCAAGGACTAGCGGGGTCACCTACGAGCAGTACTTC
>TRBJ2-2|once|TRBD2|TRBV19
CASSILQGASGRNTGELFF
TGTGCCAGTAGTATACTCCAAGGGGCTAGCGGGAGGAACACCGGGGAGCTGTTTTTT
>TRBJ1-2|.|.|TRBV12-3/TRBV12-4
CASSFYNYGYTF
TGTGCCAGCAGTTTTTATAACTATGGCTACACCTTC
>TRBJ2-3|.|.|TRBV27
CASSLRGGKDTQYF
TGTGCCAGCAGTTTGAGGGGGGGGAAAGATACGCAGTATTTT
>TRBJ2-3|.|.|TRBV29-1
CSVKGDRQDTQYF
TGCAGCGTCAAGGGAGACAGGCAAGATACGCAGTATTTT
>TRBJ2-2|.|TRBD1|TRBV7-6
CASSWGAGTGENTGELFF
TGTGCCAGCAGCTGGGGGGCCGGGACAGGGGAGAACACCGGGGAGCTGTTTTTT
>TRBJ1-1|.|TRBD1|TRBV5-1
CASSYRLTGSTSEAFF
TGCGCCAGCAGCTACCGTCTGACAGGGTCAACATCCGAAGCTTTCTTT
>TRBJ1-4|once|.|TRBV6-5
CASSWGLGGEKLFF
TGTGCCAGCAGTTGGGGACTAGGCGGTGAAAAACTGTTTTTT
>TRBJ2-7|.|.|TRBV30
CAWSGLRYEQYF
TGTGCCTGGAGCGGACTGAGGTACGAGCAGTACTTC
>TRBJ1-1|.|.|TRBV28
CASSPTGMGDTEAFF
TGTGCCAGCAGTCCGACAGGAATGGGTGACACTGAAGCTTTCTTT
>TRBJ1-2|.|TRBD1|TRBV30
CAWSVGQPTVLGTF
TGTGCCTGGAGTGTGGGACAGCCGACCGTATTGGGCACCTTC
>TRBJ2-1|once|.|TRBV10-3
CATSGQSSYNEQFF
TGTGCCACCTCTGGACAGAGCTCCTACAATGAGCAGTTCTTC
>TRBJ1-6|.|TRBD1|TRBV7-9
CASSSGTGRNSPLHF
TGTGCCAGCAGCTCGGGGACAGGGCGTAATTCACCCCTCCACTTT
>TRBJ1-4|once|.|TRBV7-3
CASSLPTGRVEKLFF
TGTGCCAGCAGCTTACCGACGGGGAGGGTCGAAAAACTGTTTTTT
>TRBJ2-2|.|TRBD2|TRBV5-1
CASNSGGTTGELFF
TGCGCCAGCAACAGCGGGGGGACTACCGGGGAGCTGTTTTTT
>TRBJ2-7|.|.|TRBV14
CASSQDNYEQYF
TGTGCCAGCAGCCAGGACAACTACGAGCAGTACTTC
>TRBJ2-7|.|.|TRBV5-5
CASSLGGLVEQYF
TGTGCCAGCAGCTTGGGGGGGCTGGTCGAGCAGTACTTC
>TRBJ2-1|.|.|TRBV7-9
CASSGDKRSYNEQFF
TGTGCCAGCAGCGGGGACAAACGCTCCTACAATGAGCAGTTCTTC
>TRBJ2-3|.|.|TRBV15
CATSRDFGDTQYF
TGTGCCACCAGCAGAGATTTCGGGGATACGCAGTATTTT
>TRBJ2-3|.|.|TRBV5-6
CASSLGALSFTDTQYF
TGTGCCAGCAGCTTGGGGGCCCTATCCTTCACAGATACGCAGTATTTT